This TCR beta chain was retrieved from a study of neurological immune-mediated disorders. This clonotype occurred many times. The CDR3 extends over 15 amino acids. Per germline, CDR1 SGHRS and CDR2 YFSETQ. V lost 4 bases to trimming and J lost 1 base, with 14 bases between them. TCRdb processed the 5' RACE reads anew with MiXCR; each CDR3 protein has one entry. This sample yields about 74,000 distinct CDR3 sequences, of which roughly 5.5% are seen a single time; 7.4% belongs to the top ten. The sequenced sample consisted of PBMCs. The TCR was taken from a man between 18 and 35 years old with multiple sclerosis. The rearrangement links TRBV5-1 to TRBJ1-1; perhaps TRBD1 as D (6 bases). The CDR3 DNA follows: TGCGCCAGCAGCCCCGACAGGACCCCGAACACTGAAGCTTTCTTT. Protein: CASSPDRTPNTEAFF.